This T cell receptor (beta chain) was sequenced in a study of a mutant IDH1 vaccine in newly diagnosed glioma. Background on the study: Former treatment meant radiotherapy, temozolomide, or both; the majority had gotten both.

Time point here: week 5, during vaccination. A single vaccine dose contained 300 ug of mutant IDH1 20-mer peptide, and topical imiquimod was used with it. Comments on this clone: Its antigen is undetermined.

Germline lookup yields CDR1 DFQATT and CDR2 SNEGSKA (reference sequence). The CDR3 covers 11 residues. Deletions cut 5 bases from V and 3 bases from J, with 8 bases between. Study conclusions and caveats: Most patients, approximately 92%, showed vaccine-induced immune responses.

TCRdb keeps only in-frame clones here, not all; method: immunoSEQ multiplex PCR. The sample lists roughly 42,000 clones; approximately 83% were seen once. This sample comprised PBMCs, obtained from a glioma patient whose treatment included an IDH1 peptide vaccine. The receptor's source is a middle-aged man with glioma. The chain recombines TRBV20-1 with TRBJ2-7; TRBD1 might be the D (6 bases). This chain's CDR3 is CSAGRGYEQYF. CDR3 sequence (DNA): TGCAGTGCTGGCAGGGGCTACGAGCAGTACTTC.